Reported below is one TCR beta chain. The sample belongs to a study of cytomegalovirus exposure and HLA in healthy donors. The PCR was carried out with 60 Vbeta primers and 13 Jbeta primers. This table comes from immunoSEQ multiplex PCR, and its TCRdb copy is limited to in-frame clones, with some not included. The sample yields around 97,000 clones, less than 9.5% seen once. All donors participated as healthy donors of bone marrow. Germline V gives CDR1 SGDLS, CDR2 YYNGEE. V was clipped by 4 bases and J by 3 bases, with 13 bases between them. There are 14 residues in the CDR3. This TCR was recovered from a man between 50 and 59 years old in good health and CMV-seropositive. Material: PBMCs. The rearrangement uses TRBV9 and TRBJ1-1, with D maybe TRBD1 (6 bases). The CDR3 DNA reads TGTGCCAGCAGCCTACAGGGTCGGGACACTGAAGCTTTCTTT. Translating gives CASSLQGRDTEAFF.